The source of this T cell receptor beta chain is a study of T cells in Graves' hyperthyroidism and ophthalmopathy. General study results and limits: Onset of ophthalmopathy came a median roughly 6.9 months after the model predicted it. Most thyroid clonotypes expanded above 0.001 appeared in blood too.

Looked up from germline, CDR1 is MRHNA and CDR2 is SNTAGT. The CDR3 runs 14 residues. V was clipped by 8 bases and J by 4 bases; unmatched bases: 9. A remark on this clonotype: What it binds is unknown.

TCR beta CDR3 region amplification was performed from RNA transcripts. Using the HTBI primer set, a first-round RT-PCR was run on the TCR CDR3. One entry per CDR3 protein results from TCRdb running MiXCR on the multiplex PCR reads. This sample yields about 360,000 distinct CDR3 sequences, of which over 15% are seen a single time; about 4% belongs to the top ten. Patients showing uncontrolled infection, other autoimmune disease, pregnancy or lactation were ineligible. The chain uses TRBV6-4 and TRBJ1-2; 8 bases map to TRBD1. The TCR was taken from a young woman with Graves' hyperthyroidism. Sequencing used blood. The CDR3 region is CASDPGQGSYGYTF. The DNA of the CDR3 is TGTGCCAGCGATCCTGGACAGGGAAGCTATGGCTACACCTTC.